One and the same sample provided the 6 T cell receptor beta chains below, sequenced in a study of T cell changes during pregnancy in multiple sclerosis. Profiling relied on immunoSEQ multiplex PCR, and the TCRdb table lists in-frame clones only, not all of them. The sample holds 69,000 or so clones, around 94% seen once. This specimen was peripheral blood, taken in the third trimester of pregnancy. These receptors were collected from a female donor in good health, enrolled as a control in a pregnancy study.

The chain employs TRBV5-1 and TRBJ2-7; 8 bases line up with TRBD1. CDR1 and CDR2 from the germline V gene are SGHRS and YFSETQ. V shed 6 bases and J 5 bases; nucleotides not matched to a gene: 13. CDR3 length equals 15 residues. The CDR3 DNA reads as TGCGCCAGCACCCTCGAGGCCCAGGGGGCCCACGAGCAGTACTTC. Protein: CASTLEAQGAHEQYF.

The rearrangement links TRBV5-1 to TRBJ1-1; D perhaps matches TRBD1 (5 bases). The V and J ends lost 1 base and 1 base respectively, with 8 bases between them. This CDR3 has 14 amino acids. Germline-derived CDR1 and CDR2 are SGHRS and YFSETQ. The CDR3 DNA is TGCGCCAGCAGCTTGACAGGCCCGAACACTGAAGCTTTCTTT. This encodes CASSLTGPNTEAFF.

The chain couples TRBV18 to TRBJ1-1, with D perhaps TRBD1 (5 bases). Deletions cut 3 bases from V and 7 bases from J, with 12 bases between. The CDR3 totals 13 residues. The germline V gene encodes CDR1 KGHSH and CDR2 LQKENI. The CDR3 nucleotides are TGTGCCAGCTCACCGGACCAGGGAAGTGAAGCTTTCTTT. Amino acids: CASSPDQGSEAFF.

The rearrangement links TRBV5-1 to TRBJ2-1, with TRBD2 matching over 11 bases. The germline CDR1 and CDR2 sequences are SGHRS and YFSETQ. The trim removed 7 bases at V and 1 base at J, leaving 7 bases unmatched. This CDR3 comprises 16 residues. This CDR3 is CASRVAGGRSYNEQFF. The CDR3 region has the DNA TGCGCCAGCCGGGTAGCGGGAGGGCGGTCCTACAATGAGCAGTTCTTC.

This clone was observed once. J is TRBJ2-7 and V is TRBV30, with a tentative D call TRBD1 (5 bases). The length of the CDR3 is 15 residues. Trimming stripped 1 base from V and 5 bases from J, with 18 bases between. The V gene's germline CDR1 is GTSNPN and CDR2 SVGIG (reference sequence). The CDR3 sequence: CAWSGGWAPAHEQYF. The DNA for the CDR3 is TGTGCCTGGAGTGGGGGCTGGGCCCCAGCCCACGAGCAGTACTTC.

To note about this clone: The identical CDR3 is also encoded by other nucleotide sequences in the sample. CDR3 sequence: CASSPGSGANVLTF. The CDR3, as DNA: TGCGCCAGCAGCCCAGGCTCTGGGGCCAACGTCCTGACTTTC. The V gene is TRBV5-1, the J gene TRBJ2-6; D is unresolved. This CDR3 spans 14 amino acids. Germline V gene sequence: CDR1 SGHRS, CDR2 YFSETQ. V lost 4 bases and J 0 bases, leaving 5 bases between the germline ends.